The present entry profiles one TCR beta chain with its context. These data come from a study of blood T cell repertoires in COVID-19. Clones were sequenced by immunoSEQ multiplex PCR, and TCRdb holds only the in-frame ones, with some missing. This table has more than 250,000 clones, roughly 80% appearing once. This CDR3 has 17 amino acids. Germline values: CDR1 SGHNT, CDR2 YYREEE (reference sequence). V was pared by 3 bases and J by 1 base, with 9 bases of the junction left unmatched. The chain joins TRBV5-4 to TRBJ2-3, with 9 bases matching TRBD2. Sequencing used peripheral blood. This receptor was obtained from a man in his sixties who had recovered from COVID-19. The CDR3 sequence is CASSSPIAGVGTDTQYF. The CDR3 DNA reads as TGTGCCAGCAGCTCGCCCATAGCGGGAGTCGGCACAGATACGCAGTATTTT. Looking up the rest from reference TRBV5-4 and TRBJ2-3 gives the full variable domain: ETGVTQSPTHLIKTRGQQVTLRCSSQSGHNTVSWYQQALGQGPQFIFQYYREEENGRGNFPPRFSGLQFPNYSSELNVNALELDDSALYLCASSSPIAGVGTDTQYFGPGTRLTVL.